The following is a T cell receptor (beta chain) sequence with its context. Its specificity is not known. The V gene lost 5 bases and the J gene lost 3 bases, with 13 bases spanning the gap. The CDR3 runs to 14 residues. This sample is part of a study of CD8+CD57+ T cells in acquired aplastic anemia. All patients picked for sequencing had shown, by flow cytometry, an expansion of CD8+CD57+ cells. The template used for profiling TCR beta VDJ and CDR3 was genomic DNA. TCRdb redid the calling of the reads with MiXCR, one entry per CDR3 protein. The data show around 150,000 distinct CDR3 sequences, 65% to 75% seen once. Whole-study results and caveats: Roughly 31 CD8+ CDR3 sequences were shared between patients and controls.

This sequence was found in a human donor with aplastic anemia. The sample consisted of sorted CD4+, CD8+, or CD8+CD57+ T cells (not recorded which) from PBMCs. The chain has TRBV12-3 or TRBV12-4 and TRBJ2-5, with D hard to call. CDR3 residues: CASSAPRSKETQYF. The CDR3, as DNA: TGTGCCAGCAGTGCCCCGCGGAGCAAAGAGACCCAGTACTTC.